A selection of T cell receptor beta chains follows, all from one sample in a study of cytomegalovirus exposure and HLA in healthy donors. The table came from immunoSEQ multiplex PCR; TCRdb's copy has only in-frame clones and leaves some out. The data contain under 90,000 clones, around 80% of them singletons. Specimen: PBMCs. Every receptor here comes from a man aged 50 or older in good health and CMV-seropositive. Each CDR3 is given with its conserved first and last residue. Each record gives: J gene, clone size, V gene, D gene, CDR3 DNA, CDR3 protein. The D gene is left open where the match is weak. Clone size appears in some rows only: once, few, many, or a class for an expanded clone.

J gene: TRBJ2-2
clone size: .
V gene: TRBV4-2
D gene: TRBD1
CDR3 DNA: TGTGCCAGCAGCCTTGGGACAGCCCCCGGGGAGCTGTTTTTT
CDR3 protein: CASSLGTAPGELFF

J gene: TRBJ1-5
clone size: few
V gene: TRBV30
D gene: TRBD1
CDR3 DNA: TGTGCCTGGAGCGAACAGGGGGCTAGCAATCAGCCCCAGCATTTT
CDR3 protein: CAWSEQGASNQPQHF

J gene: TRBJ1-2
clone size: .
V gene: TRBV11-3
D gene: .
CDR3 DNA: TGTGCCAGCAGCTTACAGGGCTATGGCTACACCTTC
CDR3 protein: CASSLQGYGYTF

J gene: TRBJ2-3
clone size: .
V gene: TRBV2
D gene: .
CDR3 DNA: TGTGCCAGCAGTGAAGCCACGGGAGCAGATACGCAGTATTTT
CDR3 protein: CASSEATGADTQYF

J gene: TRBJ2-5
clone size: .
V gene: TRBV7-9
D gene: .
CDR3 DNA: TGTGCCAGCAGACCGATCGAGAGGCGCCGTTTCCAAGAGACCCAGTACTTC
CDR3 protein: CASRPIERRRFQETQYF

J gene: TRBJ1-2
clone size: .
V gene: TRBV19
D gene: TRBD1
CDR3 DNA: TGTGCCAGTAGTACAAGACAGGGGTTCCCTAACTATGGCTACACCTTC
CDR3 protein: CASSTRQGFPNYGYTF

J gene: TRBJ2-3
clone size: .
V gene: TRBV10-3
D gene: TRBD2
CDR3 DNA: TGTGCCATCAGTGAGACGGGAGGAGCGGGAAGAGATACGCAGTATTTT
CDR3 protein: CAISETGGAGRDTQYF

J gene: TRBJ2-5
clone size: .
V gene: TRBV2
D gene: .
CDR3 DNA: TGTGCCAGCAGTGGAGACCTAGCCCTGGAGACCCAGTACTTC
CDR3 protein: CASSGDLALETQYF

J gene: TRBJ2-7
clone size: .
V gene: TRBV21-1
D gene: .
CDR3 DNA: TGTGCCAGCAACGAAACAGGGTTCTTCTCCTACGAGCAGTACTTC
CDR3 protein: CASNETGFFSYEQYF

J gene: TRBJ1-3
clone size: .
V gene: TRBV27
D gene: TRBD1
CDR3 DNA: TGTGCCAGCAGGACAGGGACTGGAAACACCATATATTTT
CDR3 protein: CASRTGTGNTIYF

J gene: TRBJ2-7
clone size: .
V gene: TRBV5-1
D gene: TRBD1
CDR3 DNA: TGCGCCAGCACTAACGGACAGGGCCTAGACGAGCAGTACTTC
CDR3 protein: CASTNGQGLDEQYF

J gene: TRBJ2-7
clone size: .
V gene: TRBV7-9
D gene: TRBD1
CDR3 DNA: TGTGCCAGCTACAGGGGGGATGACTACGAGCAGTACTTC
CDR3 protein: CASYRGDDYEQYF

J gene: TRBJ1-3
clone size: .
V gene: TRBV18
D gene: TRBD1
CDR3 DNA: TGTGCCAGCTCACCAGACAGGGGTTCTGGAAACACCATATATTTT
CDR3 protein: CASSPDRGSGNTIYF

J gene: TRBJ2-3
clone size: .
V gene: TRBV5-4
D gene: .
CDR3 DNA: TGTGCCAGTAGCGGCCTCCCCACAGATACGCAGTATTTT
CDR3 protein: CASSGLPTDTQYF

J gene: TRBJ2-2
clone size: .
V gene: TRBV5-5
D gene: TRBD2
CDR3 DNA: TGTGCCAGCAGCTCTCTAAGGGGAGGGAGTCCCGGGGAGCTGTTTTTT
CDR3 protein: CASSSLRGGSPGELFF

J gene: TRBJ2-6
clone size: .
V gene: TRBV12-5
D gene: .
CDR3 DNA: TGTGCTAGTCTGGCTGGGGCCAACGGCCTGACTTTC
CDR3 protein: CASLAGANGLTF

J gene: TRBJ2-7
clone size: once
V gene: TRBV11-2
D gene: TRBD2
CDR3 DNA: TGTGCCAGCAGCTCCCGTGGTACTAGCGGGATCTACGAGCAGTACTTC
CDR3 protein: CASSSRGTSGIYEQYF

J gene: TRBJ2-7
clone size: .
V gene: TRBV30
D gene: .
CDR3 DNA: TGTGCCTGGAGTGTTTCAATTAACGAGCAGTACTTC
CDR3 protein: CAWSVSINEQYF

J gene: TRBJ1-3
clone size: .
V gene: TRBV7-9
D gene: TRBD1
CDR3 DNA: TGTGCCAGCAGCCCGGACAGGCACTCTGGAAACACCATATATTTT
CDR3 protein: CASSPDRHSGNTIYF

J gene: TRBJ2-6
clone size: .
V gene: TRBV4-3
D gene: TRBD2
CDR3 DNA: TGCGCCAGCAGCCTGGGACTAGCGGGAGGGCCTGGGGCCAACGTCCTGACTTTC
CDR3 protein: CASSLGLAGGPGANVLTF

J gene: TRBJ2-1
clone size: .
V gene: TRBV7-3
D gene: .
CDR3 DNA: TGTGCCAGCAGCTCTGGACAGTACAATGAGCAGTTCTTC
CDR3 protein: CASSSGQYNEQFF